Below, 9 T cell receptor beta chains from the same sample are listed, as sequenced in a study of blood T cells in healthy people across ages. A second PCR of 7 to 11 cycles used a sample-barcoded 5' primer and a J-beta primer mix. From the 5' RACE reads, TCRdb called clonotypes with MiXCR, one entry per CDR3 protein. This sample has 1.5 million to 2 million distinct CDR3 sequences, with 30% to 40% found just once. The sequenced sample consisted of blood. The source is a woman aged 25 to 39 in good health.

This clonotype was seen a handful of times. The genes are TRBV10-2 and TRBJ2-3; 9 bases line up with TRBD2. In germline, CDR1 is WSHSY, CDR2 SAAADI. The V and J ends lost 8 bases and 0 bases, in that order; junction bases with no gene match: 12. The CDR3 spans 17 residues. The CDR3 protein is CASRWASGITSTDTQYF. For the CDR3, the DNA is TGCGCCAGCCGTTGGGCTAGCGGGATTACTAGCACAGATACGCAGTATTTT.

The rearrangement links TRBV7-9 to TRBJ2-7, with D uncertain. There are 10 residues in the CDR3. V was pared by 5 bases and J by 13 bases, with 12 bases between. The germline CDR1 and CDR2 sequences are SEHNR and FQNEAQ (reference sequence). CDR3 in DNA: TGTGCCAGCAGCCCTCAAGACGGATACTTC. Translation gives CASSPQDGYF. Full variable domain (outside the CDR3, taken from reference TRBV7-9 and TRBJ2-7): DTGVSQNPRHKITKRGQNVTFRCDPISEHNRLYWYRQTLGQGPEFLTYFQNEAQLEKSRLLSDRFSAERPKGSFSTLEIQRTEQGDSAMYLCASSPQDGYFGPGTRLTVT.

The J gene is TRBJ2-1, the V gene TRBV19; 7 positions agree with TRBD2. Germline CDR1 and CDR2: LNHDA and SQIVND (reference sequence). This CDR3 contains 16 residues. V trimming: 7 bases; J trimming: 6 bases; junction bases outside the gene matches: 15. CDR3 nucleotide sequence: TGTGCCAGTAACCCGACGGGCGGGGGTTCATCCAATGAGCAGTTCTTC. It is translated as CASNPTGGGSSNEQFF.

About this clonotype itself: A single base separates this from a much larger clone, so it may be a read error. The V and J genes are TRBV7-6 and TRBJ2-7, with 10 bases matching TRBD1. Germline CDR1 is SGHVS and CDR2 is FNYEAQ. CDR3 length: 15 amino acids. DNA for the CDR3: TGTGCCAGCAGCCCCGGGACAGGGGTAACCTACGGGCAGTACTTC. It is translated as CASSPGTGVTYGQYF.

CDR3 amino acids: CASSQVLEGGANGYTF. Here the CDR3 DNA reads TGCGCCAGCAGCCAAGTCCTCGAAGGGGGCGCAAATGGCTACACCTTC. This chain uses TRBV4-1 with TRBJ1-2, with 7 nucleotides matching TRBD1. The V and J ends lost 1 base and 6 bases, in that order; junction bases with no gene match: 11. Germline CDR1 is MGHRA and CDR2 is YSYEKL. The CDR3 totals 16 residues.

The chain couples TRBV10-1 to TRBJ2-5, with TRBD2 identical over 12 bases. V lost 4 bases, J lost 1 base, and 4 bases stayed unmatched. Germline CDR1 WNHNN, CDR2 SYGVQD (reference sequence). CDR3 length equals 16 residues. The CDR3 sequence: CASSAGLAGFQETQYF. The CDR3 nucleotides are TGCGCCAGCAGTGCTGGACTAGCGGGATTCCAAGAGACCCAGTACTTC.

This chain uses TRBV10-3 with TRBJ2-1; weak D call: TRBD1 (6 bases). The CDR3 has 14 residues. CDR1 is ENHRY and CDR2 is SYGVKD in the germline V gene. V was trimmed by 4 bases and J by 6 bases, leaving 13 bases between them. This CDR3 reads CAISGNRAANEQFF. DNA for the CDR3: TGTGCCATCAGTGGAAACAGGGCAGCCAATGAGCAGTTCTTC.

The rearrangement joins TRBV13 to TRBJ2-3; 9 bases fit TRBD2. Germline loops: CDR1 PRHDT, CDR2 FYEKMQ (reference sequence). The CDR3 totals 15 residues. V shed 7 bases and J 6 bases; nucleotides not matched to a gene: 11. CDR3 residues: CASMWLAGGSDTQYF. The CDR3 nucleotides read TGTGCCAGCATGTGGTTGGCGGGGGGGTCGGATACGCAGTATTTT.

The V gene is TRBV6-5, the J gene TRBJ2-3; TRBD2 is a possible D gene (6 bases). This CDR3 has 16 amino acids. The germline V and J ends were trimmed by 6 bases and 0 bases, with 16 bases remaining between them. Per germline, CDR1 MNHEY and CDR2 SVGAGI. CDR3 sequence: CASRRGTSDSTDTQYF. DNA for the CDR3: TGTGCCAGCAGACGCGGGACTTCGGATAGCACAGATACGCAGTATTTT.